This T cell receptor beta chain was profiled in a study of cytomegalovirus exposure and HLA in healthy donors. PCR involved 60 Vbeta and 13 Jbeta primers. Repertoires were generated with immunoSEQ multiplex PCR, while TCRdb's copy carries only in-frame clones and drops some. The sample consists of about 180,000 clones, more than 65% of them appearing once. Study-wide results and caveats: As a later analysis revealed, the rate of TCR association differed by HLA locus, with DRB1 most and HLA-C fewest. Most subjects had HLA-A and HLA-B alleles reportedly predicted accurately by TCR beta sequences. In a later analysis, TCR beta V- and J-gene trimming was associated with a missense DCLRE1C variant.

At sampling all donors were nominally healthy, likely with unrecorded immune exposures. This clone was seen more than once but under ten times. Its specificity is unknown. This TCR came from a girl aged 2 to 9 in good health and CMV-seropositive. The specimen was PBMCs.

CDR3 sequence (DNA): TGTGCCAGCAGTGAAGCGCGGGTCAAGAACACTGAAGCTTTCTTT. Translating gives CASSEARVKNTEAFF. J is TRBJ1-1 and V is TRBV2; D remains unclear. There are 15 residues in the CDR3. The germline gives CDR1 SNHLY, CDR2 FYNNEI. Trimming removed 0 bases from V and 1 base from J, with 9 bases in between. Drawing the rest from reference TRBV2 and TRBJ1-1, the complete variable domain is EPEVTQTPSHQVTQMGQEVILRCVPISNHLYFYWYRQILGQKVEFLVSFYNNEISEKSEIFDDQFSVERPDGSNFTLKIRSTKLEDSAMYFCASSEARVKNTEAFFGQGTRLTVV.